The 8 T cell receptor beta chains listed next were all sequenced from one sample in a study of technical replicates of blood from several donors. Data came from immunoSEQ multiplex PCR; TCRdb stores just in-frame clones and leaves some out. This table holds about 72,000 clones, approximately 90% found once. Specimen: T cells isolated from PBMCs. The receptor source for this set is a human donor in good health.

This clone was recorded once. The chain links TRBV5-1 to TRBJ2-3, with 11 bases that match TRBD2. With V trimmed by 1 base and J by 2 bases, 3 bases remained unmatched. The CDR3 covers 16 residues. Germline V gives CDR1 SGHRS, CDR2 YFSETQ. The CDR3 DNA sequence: TGCGCCAGCAGCTTGACTAGCGGGGGCTACACAGATACGCAGTATTTT. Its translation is CASSLTSGGYTDTQYF.

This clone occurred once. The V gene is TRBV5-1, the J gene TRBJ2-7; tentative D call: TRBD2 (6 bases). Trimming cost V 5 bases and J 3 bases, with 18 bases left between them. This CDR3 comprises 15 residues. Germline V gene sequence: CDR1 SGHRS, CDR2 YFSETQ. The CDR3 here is CASSLEWGTHYEQYF. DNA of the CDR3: TGCGCCAGCAGTCTGGAATGGGGGACTCACTACGAGCAGTACTTC.

Here the CDR3 DNA reads TGTGCCAGCAGTCCTACACCTCCGACAGGGGTAGAGGGCTACACCTTC. This codes for CASSPTPPTGVEGYTF. The rearrangement uses TRBV27 and TRBJ1-2, with 8 bases identical to TRBD1. The CDR3 covers 16 residues. Germline CDR1 is MNHEY and CDR2 is SMNVEV (reference sequence). J gave up 8 bases and V 5 bases, and 16 bases lay outside the gene matches.

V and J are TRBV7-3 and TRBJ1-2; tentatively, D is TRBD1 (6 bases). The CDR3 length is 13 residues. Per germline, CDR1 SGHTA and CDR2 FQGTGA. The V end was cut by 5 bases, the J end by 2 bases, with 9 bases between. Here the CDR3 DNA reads TGTGCCAGCAGCCCTACAGGGAACTATGGCTACACCTTC. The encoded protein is CASSPTGNYGYTF.

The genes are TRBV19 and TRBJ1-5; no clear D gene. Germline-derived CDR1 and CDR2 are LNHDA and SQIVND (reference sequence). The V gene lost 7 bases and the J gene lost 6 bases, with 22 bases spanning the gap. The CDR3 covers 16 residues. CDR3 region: CASNEGYYIAGQPQHF. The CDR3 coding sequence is TGTGCCAGTAACGAGGGTTATTATATAGCTGGTCAGCCCCAGCATTTT.

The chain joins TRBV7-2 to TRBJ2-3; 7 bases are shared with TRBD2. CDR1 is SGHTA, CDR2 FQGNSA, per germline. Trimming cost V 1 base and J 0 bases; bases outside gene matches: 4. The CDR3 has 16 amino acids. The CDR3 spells CASSLVASGSTDTQYF. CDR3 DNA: TGTGCCAGCAGCTTAGTCGCTAGCGGAAGCACAGATACGCAGTATTTT. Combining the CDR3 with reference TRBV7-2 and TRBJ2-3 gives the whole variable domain GAGVSQSPSNKVTEKGKDVELRCDPISGHTALYWYRQSLGQGLEFLIYFQGNSAPDKSGLPSDRFSAERTGGSVSTLTIQRTQQEDSAVYLCASSLVASGSTDTQYFGPGTRLTVL.

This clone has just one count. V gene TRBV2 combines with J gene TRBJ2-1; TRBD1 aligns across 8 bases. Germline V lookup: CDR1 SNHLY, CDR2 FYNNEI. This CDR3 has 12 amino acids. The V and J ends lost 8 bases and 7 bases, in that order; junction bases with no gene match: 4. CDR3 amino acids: CASQGALNEQFF. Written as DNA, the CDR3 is TGTGCCAGCCAGGGGGCGCTTAATGAGCAGTTCTTC.

The CDR3 protein is CASSLGQGQKTDTQYF. CDR3 nucleotides: TGCGCCAGCAGCTTGGGACAGGGTCAAAAAACAGATACGCAGTATTTT. The chain combines TRBV5-1 with TRBJ2-3; TRBD1 matches 7 bases. With 0 bases clipped from V and 3 bases from J, the junction kept 7 bases outside the gene matches. The CDR3 runs to 16 residues. The germline V gene encodes CDR1 SGHRS and CDR2 YFSETQ.